What follows are 23 T cell receptor beta chains derived from one specimen sequenced in a study of T cell responses to AZD1222 COVID-19 vaccine. Sequencing used immunoSEQ multiplex PCR; TCRdb keeps in-frame clones, though not all of them. The sample consists of about 120,000 clones, roughly 91% of them appearing once. Sequenced material: peripheral blood, taken 28 days after the second AZD1222 dose. The receptors were gathered from an adult who received the AZD1222 COVID-19 vaccine.

The chain employs TRBV2 and TRBJ2-3, with 7 bases aligning to TRBD1. The CDR3 extends over 14 amino acids. Germline trimming cut 6 bases from V and 2 bases from J; bases unmatched to any gene: 5. Germline CDR1 reads SNHLY; CDR2 reads FYNNEI. The CDR3 nucleotides are TGTGCCAGCAGGGTCGGGACAGACACAGATACGCAGTATTTT. Translating gives CASRVGTDTDTQYF.

V and J are TRBV5-1 and TRBJ1-4, with TRBD1 matching over 9 bases. CDR3 size: 14 residues. Per germline, CDR1 SGHRS and CDR2 YFSETQ. The V gene end was trimmed by 4 bases and the J gene end by 8 bases; junction bases not matched to a gene: 6. CDR3 sequence (DNA): TGCGCCAGCAGCCTGGGACAGGGAATCGAAAAACTGTTTTTT. It is translated as CASSLGQGIEKLFF. The full variable domain, its missing parts supplied by reference TRBV5-1 and TRBJ1-4, is KAGVTQTPRYLIKTRGQQVTLSCSPISGHRSVSWYQQTPGQGLQFLFEYFSETQRNKGNFPGRFSGRQFSNSRSEMNVSTLELGDSALYLCASSLGQGIEKLFFGSGTQLSVL.

The rearrangement links TRBV27 to TRBJ1-1; maybe TRBD1 (6 bases). The CDR3 is 16 amino acids. V shed 8 bases and J shed 6 bases, with 25 bases lying between them. Germline assignment: CDR1 MNHEY and CDR2 SMNVEV (reference sequence). CDR3 in DNA: TGTGCCAGCGCCCACGGAGGTCTGGACAGACATCCTGAAGCTTTCTTT. Translating gives CASAHGGLDRHPEAFF.

The chain's CDR3 is CASRTGVRAGELFF. The CDR3 DNA is TGTGCCAGTAGAACAGGGGTCAGGGCCGGGGAGCTGTTTTTT. The chain links TRBV19 to TRBJ2-2, with TRBD1 matching over 7 bases. CDR3 length: 14 amino acids. With V trimmed by 6 bases and J by 6 bases, 7 bases remained unmatched. CDR1 and CDR2 (germline): LNHDA, SQIVND (reference sequence).

As DNA, the CDR3 is TGCGCCAGCAGCCAAGACGAAAAGGGGGAGGGGGAGACCCAGTACTTC. Its translation is CASSQDEKGEGETQYF. This chain links TRBV4-3 with TRBJ2-5; D may be TRBD2 (7 bases). The germline CDR1 and CDR2 sequences are LGHNA and YSLEER. V gave up 0 bases and J gave up 5 bases, with 16 bases separating them. There are 16 residues in the CDR3.

The chain recombines TRBV7-9 with TRBJ1-2; D unresolved. The CDR3 sequence is 14 residues long. V gave up 1 base and J gave up 0 bases, with 6 bases separating them. Germline CDR1 is SEHNR and CDR2 is FQNEAQ (reference sequence). The DNA of the CDR3 is TGTGCCAGCAGCTTAGAAGGGACTAACTATGGCTACACCTTC. This codes for CASSLEGTNYGYTF.

The rearrangement joins TRBV7-2 to TRBJ1-2; D gene unclear. The length of the CDR3 is 15 residues. Germline CDR1 and CDR2: SGHTA and FQGNSA. Trimming took off 4 bases at V and 0 bases at J, with 12 bases between the two ends. This CDR3 is CASSSNHRANYGYTF. The CDR3 region has the DNA TGTGCCAGCAGCTCGAACCATAGGGCTAACTATGGCTACACCTTC.

The rearrangement links TRBV7-9 to TRBJ2-7; no definite D call. V lost 7 bases, J lost 2 bases, and 15 bases lay in between. Germline V CDR1 and CDR2: SEHNR, FQNEAQ (reference sequence). The CDR3 has 14 amino acids. For the CDR3, the DNA is TGTGCCAGCATCCGACAAATTACAACCTACGAGCAGTACTTC. It is translated as CASIRQITTYEQYF. The full variable domain, with the rest looked up from reference TRBV7-9 and TRBJ2-7, is DTGVSQNPRHKITKRGQNVTFRCDPISEHNRLYWYRQTLGQGPEFLTYFQNEAQLEKSRLLSDRFSAERPKGSFSTLEIQRTEQGDSAMYLCASIRQITTYEQYFGPGTRLTVT.

This chain joins TRBV12-3 or TRBV12-4 and TRBJ2-7, with D hard to call. This CDR3 has 13 residues. V lost 4 bases to trimming and J lost 6 bases, with 13 bases between them. CDR3 sequence: CASSSQDRSEQYF. CDR3 DNA: TGTGCCAGCAGTTCCCAGGACCGCTCCGAGCAGTACTTC.

The J gene is TRBJ2-5, the V gene TRBV5-1, with D unresolved. This CDR3 comprises 13 residues. Per the germline V gene, CDR1 is SGHRS and CDR2 is YFSETQ. V was cut by 0 bases and J by 4 bases, with 7 bases left in between. This chain's CDR3 is CASSLESPETQYF. In nucleotides, the CDR3 is TGCGCCAGCAGCTTGGAATCACCAGAGACCCAGTACTTC.

About this clone itself: Without the conserved terminal phenylalanine or tryptophan, this CDR3 likely stems from a read error. The DNA is left out, because the CDR3 cannot be placed on it with certainty; the CDR3 is given as TCRdb lists it. The V gene is TRBV6-1, the J gene TRBJ2-7; TRBD1, the table's D call, was not compared with the DNA. Germline V gene data show CDR1 as MNHNS and CDR2 as SASEGT. The length of the CDR3 is 13 amino acids, counting both ends. CDR3 sequence reads: CASSEVLGQAAKT.

The chain carries TRBV7-8 and TRBJ2-1, with 12 positions matching TRBD2. The V and J ends lost 5 bases and 9 bases, in that order; junction bases with no gene match: 8. CDR3 size: 15 residues. Germline CDR1 reads SGHVS; CDR2 reads FQNEAQ. Written as DNA, the CDR3 is TGTGCCAGCAGCACCCGACTAGCGGGGGAGGGTGAGCAGTTCTTC. It is translated as CASSTRLAGEGEQFF.

This clone was counted a single time. In nucleotides, the CDR3 is TGTGCCAGTAGTACCGGACAGGCACTAGCCAAAAACATTCAGTACTTC. As protein: CASSTGQALAKNIQYF. V gene TRBV19 combines with J gene TRBJ2-4; the match to TRBD1 covers 7 bases. CDR3 length: 16 residues. Germline CDR1 LNHDA, CDR2 SQIVND (reference sequence). Unmatched junction bases numbered 6, after V lost 4 bases and J lost 0 bases. Supplemented by reference TRBV19 and TRBJ2-4, the full variable domain reads DGGITQSPKYLFRKEGQNVTLSCEQNLNHDAMYWYRQDPGQGLRLIYYSQIVNDFQKGDIAEGYSVSREKKESFPLTVTSAQKNPTAFYLCASSTGQALAKNIQYFGAGTRLSVL.

This clone was observed a single time. The chain combines TRBV19 with TRBJ1-3; D uncertain. V shed 1 base and J shed 4 bases, with 5 bases lying between them. CDR3 size: 13 residues. The germline CDR1 and CDR2 sequences are LNHDA and SQIVND (reference sequence). This CDR3 is CASSIGYGNTIYF. The CDR3 DNA reads TGTGCCAGTAGTATAGGGTACGGAAACACCATATATTTT.

The rearrangement links TRBV6-2 or TRBV6-3 to TRBJ1-2; 10 positions match TRBD1. CDR1 and CDR2 (germline): MNHEY, SVGEGT. The CDR3 extends over 13 amino acids. Trimming removed 4 bases from V and 8 bases from J; junction bases left unmatched: 4. As DNA, the CDR3 is TGTGCCAGCAGTTCCAGGGACAGGGGAGGCTACACCTTC. This sequence encodes CASSSRDRGGYTF.

The chain is built from TRBV7-9 and TRBJ1-4; D is ambiguous. The V gene's germline CDR1 is SEHNR and CDR2 FQNEAQ (reference sequence). V was shortened by 4 bases and J by 1 base, with 13 bases between the two germline ends. The CDR3 is 16 amino acids. CDR3: CASSSLTQRTNEKLFF. The CDR3 DNA reads as TGTGCCAGCAGCTCATTGACGCAGCGAACTAATGAAAAACTGTTTTTT.

The chain is built from TRBV7-3 and TRBJ1-4; D call uncertain. Germline values: CDR1 SGHTA, CDR2 FQGTGA. The CDR3 is made up of 15 amino acids. Trimming shortened V by 4 bases and J by 0 bases, and 9 bases separated the two germline ends. CDR3 nucleotides: TGTGCCAGCAGCTCGAACGCCGCAACTAATGAAAAACTGTTTTTT. This codes for CASSSNAATNEKLFF.

The chain couples TRBV27 to TRBJ2-7; D is unclear. This CDR3 is 12 amino acids long. The germline V gene encodes CDR1 MNHEY and CDR2 SMNVEV (reference sequence). V was clipped by 6 bases and J by 3 bases, with 9 bases between them. The DNA of the CDR3 is TGTGCCAGCAGAGGACCCTACTACGAGCAGTACTTC. Its translation: CASRGPYYEQYF.

The chain employs TRBV7-2 and TRBJ2-5; the D is unclear. Germline CDR1 and CDR2: SGHTA and FQGNSA. CDR3 length equals 13 residues. V was trimmed by 10 bases and J by 3 bases, leaving 15 bases between them. The CDR3 nucleotides are TGTGCCACCACCCGCAGACACAAAGAGACCCAGTACTTC. This codes for CATTRRHKETQYF. The whole variable domain, filled in from reference TRBV7-2 and TRBJ2-5, reads GAGVSQSPSNKVTEKGKDVELRCDPISGHTALYWYRQSLGQGLEFLIYFQGNSAPDKSGLPSDRFSAERTGGSVSTLTIQRTQQEDSAVYLCATTRRHKETQYFGPGTRLLVL.

The genes are TRBV6-2 or TRBV6-3 and TRBJ1-4; D gene unclear. CDR3 length equals 12 residues. Trimming cost V 2 bases and J 10 bases, with 8 bases left between them. Per germline, CDR1 MNHEY and CDR2 SVGEGT. The CDR3 is CASSYPIGKLFF. Here the CDR3 DNA reads TGTGCCAGCAGTTACCCAATCGGAAAACTGTTTTTT.

This rearrangement joins TRBV6-1 to TRBJ2-1; the D is unclear. With 0 bases removed from V and 8 bases from J, the gap between germline ends came to 5 bases. The CDR3 runs 12 residues. In germline, CDR1 is MNHNS, CDR2 SASEGT. The CDR3 DNA sequence: TGTGCCAGCAGTGAAGCTAGAGATGAGCAGTTCTTC. Protein: CASSEARDEQFF.

J is TRBJ2-1 and V is TRBV28; D is possibly TRBD2 (6 bases). V shed 8 bases and J shed 9 bases, with 14 bases lying between them. This CDR3 comprises 12 residues. Per germline, CDR1 MDHEN and CDR2 SYDVKM. CDR3 amino acids: CASPGGSGEQFF. The DNA of the CDR3 is TGTGCCAGCCCTGGGGGTAGCGGTGAGCAGTTCTTC.

This sequence joins TRBV7-8 and TRBJ2-3; 9 positions agree with TRBD2. Losses at the gene ends were 1 base for V and 2 bases for J; bases not matched to a gene: 7. Germline V gives CDR1 SGHVS, CDR2 FQNEAQ. The CDR3 is made up of 17 amino acids. CDR3 loop: CASSLVETSGLTDTQYF. The CDR3 DNA follows: TGTGCCAGCAGCTTAGTAGAGACTAGCGGACTCACAGATACGCAGTATTTT.